Presented here are 3 T cell receptor beta chains from one specimen sequenced in a study of shared clonotypes between healthy human individuals. Profiled with immunoSEQ multiplex PCR; TCRdb holds only in-frame clones, not every one. Among hundreds of thousands of clones listed, approximately 80% were seen once. Sample: PBMCs. Receptors were obtained from a woman in her thirties or forties in good health. Some clones in this sample may be carry-over from other donors' samples.

This clone came up a few times. Since a much larger clone is just one base distant, this may be a read error. The rearrangement links TRBV6-5 to TRBJ2-7, with D perhaps matching TRBD1 (6 bases). Deletions cut 5 bases from V and 9 bases from J, with 17 bases between. CDR3 length: 13 residues. From germline, CDR1 is MNHEY and CDR2 SVGAGI. This chain's CDR3 is CASSTGGRNGQYF. CDR3 in DNA: TGTGCCAGCAGTACTGGGGGCCGGAACGGGCAGTACTTC.

The chain carries TRBV29-1 and TRBJ2-3; a possible D gene is TRBD1 (5 bases). Trimming removed 1 base from V and 4 bases from J, with 12 bases in between. The CDR3 is 14 residues long. Germline V gives CDR1 SQVTM, CDR2 ANQGSEA. This CDR3 reads CSVEGALGADTQYF. The CDR3 bases are TGCAGCGTTGAAGGTGCGCTAGGGGCAGATACGCAGTATTTT.

Concerning this clone itself: Since a far larger clone is one base different, this is likely a read error. The chain recombines TRBV6-1 with TRBJ2-7; no firm D call. This CDR3 has 15 amino acids. Germline V lookup: CDR1 MNHNS, CDR2 SASEGT. CDR3 sequence: CASSEAAYYIYGQYF. The DNA for the CDR3 is TGTGCCAGCAGTGAAGCAGCCTATTATATCTACGGGCAGTACTTC.